This T cell receptor beta chain was identified during a study of shared clonotypes between healthy human individuals. Many counts were recorded for this clone. Its specificity is not known. This sample also contains other DNA sequences that code for the same CDR3. With 5 bases removed from V and 0 bases from J, the gap between germline ends came to 13 bases. From germline, CDR1 is LNHDA and CDR2 SQIVND (reference sequence). This CDR3 is 16 amino acids long. The authors split each subset's genomic DNA evenly across several immunoSEQ plates. Data came from immunoSEQ multiplex PCR; TCRdb stores just in-frame clones and leaves some out. The sample carries about 500,000 clones, around 77% recorded once. Everyone who donated was a Caucasian adult who lived in Nashville, Tennessee. Overall study findings and caveats: What limited the represented genetic and exposure-history diversity was the small number of donors.

The sequenced material came from PBMCs. This TCR came from a middle-aged woman in good health. Some clones in this sample may be carry-over from other donors' samples. The chain uses TRBV19 and TRBJ1-4; D remains unclear. CDR3 coding DNA: TGTGCCAGTAGTCTAAGTTTCCGTTCAACTAATGAAAAACTGTTTTTT. Translation gives CASSLSFRSTNEKLFF.